These 20 T cell receptor beta chains share one sample of origin, sequenced in a study of T cells in Graves' hyperthyroidism and ophthalmopathy. Using RNA transcripts as the source, TCR beta CDR3 regions were amplified. The HTBI primer set was used in a first-round RT-PCR of the TCR CDR3. TCRdb re-called the multiplex PCR reads with MiXCR, one entry per CDR3 protein. Of 370,000 or so distinct CDR3 sequences detected, 15% to 19% appear once; the ten largest clones hold around 30%. Sequencing was performed on blood. Receptors originate from a woman younger than 30 with Graves' hyperthyroidism that later progressed to Graves' ophthalmopathy.

In regard to this clonotype: A much larger clone is a single base away; this may be a read error. The V and J genes are TRBV28 and TRBJ1-6; TRBD1 is a possible D gene (6 bases). CDR1 and CDR2 (germline): MDHEN, SYDVKM. CDR3 length: 14 amino acids. V lost 11 bases and J 8 bases, leaving 19 bases between the germline ends. CDR3 amino acids: CASQPDRHDSPLHF. The CDR3 nucleotides read TGTGCCTCCCAACCGGACAGACATGATTCACCCCTCCACTTT.

As DNA, the CDR3 is TGCAGCGCTTCAAGCGGGCTCTACGAGCAGTACTTC. Translated, it gives CSASSGLYEQYF. The chain has TRBV29-1 and TRBJ2-7; D is perhaps TRBD2 (6 bases). This CDR3 has 12 residues. V gave up 7 bases and J gave up 3 bases, with 13 bases separating them. The germline gives CDR1 SQVTM, CDR2 ANQGSEA.

A note on this clonotype: At one end, the junction sequence differs from germline, possibly due to a read error. The CDR3 loop is CSVAGGRTGEPFF. The DNA for the CDR3 is TGCAGCGTCGCGGGAGGGCGAACCGGGGAGCCGTTTTTT. The V and J genes are TRBV29-1 and TRBJ2-2; TRBD2 agrees at 9 bases. Germline V gene data show CDR1 as SQVTM and CDR2 as ANQGSEA. The CDR3 covers 13 residues.

This clonotype turned up a few times. The genes are TRBV4-1 and TRBJ1-1; possible D gene TRBD1, 5 bases. The CDR3 runs to 12 residues. V lost 0 bases to trimming and J lost 8 bases, with 7 bases between them. The germline gives CDR1 MGHRA, CDR2 YSYEKL. CDR3 DNA: TGCGCCAGCAGCCAAGATGGGGCCGAAGCTTTCTTT. This codes for CASSQDGAEAFF.

This clonotype has ten or more counts. The CDR3 coding sequence is TGTGCCAGCAGCCAGGCCGGGACTAGCGGGAGGGCGGTCCCAGATACGCAGTATTTT. It specifies CASSQAGTSGRAVPDTQYF. The V call is TRBV4-2, the J call TRBJ2-3, with 16 bases matching TRBD2. The V gene's germline CDR1 is LGHNA and CDR2 YNFKEQ. Losses at the gene ends were 3 bases for V and 4 bases for J; bases not matched to a gene: 10. This CDR3 is 19 amino acids long.

This clonotype was observed a handful of times. This sequence joins TRBV10-3 and TRBJ1-4; D remains ambiguous. CDR1 is ENHRY, CDR2 SYGVKD, per germline. The CDR3 is 15 residues long. The V end was cut by 2 bases, the J end by 5 bases, with 12 bases between. The CDR3 nucleotides are TGTGCCATCAGTGAGAACGCAGGCCACAATGAAAAACTGTTTTTT. This gives the protein CAISENAGHNEKLFF.

This clonotype was found many times. V usage is TRBV6-6 and J usage is TRBJ1-2, with D unresolved. V lost 0 bases to trimming and J lost 4 bases, with 6 bases between them. There are 13 residues in the CDR3. Germline CDR1 and CDR2: MNHNY and SVGAGI (reference sequence). This CDR3 reads CASSYSLTYGYTF. For the CDR3, the DNA is TGTGCCAGCAGTTACTCGTTAACCTATGGCTACACCTTC.

This clonotype was seen a single time. This sequence joins TRBV20-1 and TRBJ2-7, with 12 bases identical to TRBD2. This CDR3 has 14 amino acids. V shed 6 bases, J shed 2 bases, and the junction held 5 bases outside the gene matches. Germline assignment: CDR1 DFQATT and CDR2 SNEGSKA (reference sequence). CDR3 in amino acids: CSALLAGGAYEQYF. In DNA form, the CDR3 reads TGCAGTGCCCTACTAGCGGGAGGCGCCTACGAGCAGTACTTC.

This clonotype was seen ten or more times. The chain carries TRBV12-3 or TRBV12-4 and TRBJ2-7; 11 bases align to TRBD2. This CDR3 spans 19 amino acids. Trimming removed 5 bases from V and 3 bases from J; junction bases left unmatched: 18. Written as DNA, the CDR3 is TGTGCCAGCAGTCCCTCCCTAGCGGGAGGCCCGTCTGGGGTCTACGAGCAGTACTTC. This encodes CASSPSLAGGPSGVYEQYF.

Ten or more counts support this clonotype. V and J are TRBV5-1 and TRBJ1-2, with D perhaps TRBD1 (6 bases). This CDR3 region has 12 residues. The ends were cut back, 5 bases at V and 8 bases at J, with 13 bases in the middle. Germline CDR1 is SGHRS and CDR2 is YFSETQ. The CDR3 nucleotides read TGCGCCAGCAGTTTTTCAGGGGCGGGCTACACCTTC. This gives the protein CASSFSGAGYTF.

The CDR3 reads CSGAQSSYNEQFF. In DNA, the CDR3 is TGCAGCGGGGCACAGAGCTCCTACAATGAGCAGTTCTTC. The chain has TRBV29-1 and TRBJ2-1; no definite D call. V was shortened by 7 bases and J by 0 bases, with 10 bases between the two germline ends. This CDR3 is built from 13 residues. Germline V gene data show CDR1 as SQVTM and CDR2 as ANQGSEA.

This clonotype was observed many times. The V gene is TRBV7-9, the J gene TRBJ2-7, with D perhaps TRBD2 (7 bases). V lost 9 bases, J lost 0 bases, and 12 bases lay in between. Per the germline V gene, CDR1 is SEHNR and CDR2 is FQNEAQ (reference sequence). CDR3 length: 13 residues. In DNA, the CDR3 is TGTGCCAGTGGGGGCGGGAGCTCCTACGAGCAGTACTTC. Its protein product is CASGGGSSYEQYF.

There are many counts of this clonotype. This rearrangement joins TRBV20-1 to TRBJ2-1, with 11 positions matching TRBD1. The junction had 6 bases not matched to a gene; V was cut back by 5 bases and J by 6 bases. The CDR3 spans 14 residues. From germline, CDR1 is DFQATT and CDR2 SNEGSKA (reference sequence). The CDR3 region is CSAVAGQGVNEQFF. CDR3 in DNA: TGCAGTGCTGTCGCGGGACAGGGGGTCAATGAGCAGTTCTTC.

This clonotype was seen only a few times. The chain uses TRBV27 and TRBJ2-1; TRBD2 matches 7 bases. The CDR3 has 15 amino acids. Looked up from germline, CDR1 is MNHEY and CDR2 is SMNVEV (reference sequence). After removal of 3 bases from V and 8 bases from J, the junction contained 10 bases not matched to a gene. CDR3 nucleotides: TGTGCCAGCAGTTTCCCCGGACTAGACGGGGATGAGCAGTTCTTC. This translates into CASSFPGLDGDEQFF.

With regard to this clonotype: A much larger clone lies a single base off, so this may be a read error. The V call is TRBV14, the J call TRBJ2-3; 13 positions agree with TRBD2. Looked up from germline, CDR1 is SGHDN and CDR2 is FVKESK. This CDR3 comprises 16 residues. The CDR3 DNA is TGTGCCAGCAGCCGGCGACTAGCGGGAGGAGCAGATAAGCAGTATTTT. As protein: CASSRRLAGGADKQYF.

This clonotype turned up a few times. CDR3 in amino acids: CATSRDLGGSYEQYF. The CDR3 bases are TGTGCCACCAGCAGAGATCTCGGCGGCTCCTACGAGCAGTACTTC. This rearrangement joins TRBV15 to TRBJ2-7; no definite D call. This CDR3 has 15 residues. Looked up from germline, CDR1 is LNHNV and CDR2 is YYDKDF (reference sequence). Between the trimmed V and J ends, which lost 0 bases and 0 bases, there was a span of 9 bases.

This clonotype was seen repeatedly, ten times or more. The rearrangement links TRBV2 to TRBJ1-2; no clear D. The CDR3 is 13 amino acids. V was pared by 6 bases and J by 4 bases, with 12 bases between. Germline V gene sequence: CDR1 SNHLY, CDR2 FYNNEI. CDR3 amino acids: CASSPAERYGYTF. The CDR3 DNA is TGTGCCAGCAGCCCGGCGGAGCGCTATGGCTACACCTTC.

This sequence joins TRBV7-6 and TRBJ2-3; D might be TRBD2 (7 bases). The V end lost 4 bases, the J end lost 2 bases, and 16 bases lay between the germline ends. Germline V lookup: CDR1 SGHVS, CDR2 FNYEAQ. CDR3 length: 16 residues. The CDR3 coding sequence is TGTGCCAGCAGCTCCTATGGGGGGGGCCTCACAGATACGCAGTATTTT. Its translation: CASSSYGGGLTDTQYF.

In this sample, this clonotype turned up a few times. This chain connects TRBV4-1 to TRBJ2-1; D is perhaps TRBD2 (5 bases). The CDR3 runs to 17 residues. The germline V and J ends were trimmed by 4 bases and 0 bases, with 16 bases remaining between them. Germline CDR1 MGHRA, CDR2 YSYEKL. CDR3 in DNA: TGCGCCAGCAGCCCCCGGGTCGGGGAGAGCTCCTACAATGAGCAGTTCTTC. Translating gives CASSPRVGESSYNEQFF.

With respect to this clonotype: A read error may be the cause here, since a much bigger clone is one base away. CDR3 nucleotide sequence: TGTGCCAGCAGCTTAGTTACTAATTACAATGAGCAGTACTTC. Translated: CASSLVTNYNEQYF. The V and J genes are TRBV11-2 and TRBJ2-1; D gene uncertain. With the DNA end fitting TRBJ2-7 better, the J assignment may be wrong. CDR3 length equals 14 residues. Looked up from germline, CDR1 is SGHAT and CDR2 is FQNNGV.